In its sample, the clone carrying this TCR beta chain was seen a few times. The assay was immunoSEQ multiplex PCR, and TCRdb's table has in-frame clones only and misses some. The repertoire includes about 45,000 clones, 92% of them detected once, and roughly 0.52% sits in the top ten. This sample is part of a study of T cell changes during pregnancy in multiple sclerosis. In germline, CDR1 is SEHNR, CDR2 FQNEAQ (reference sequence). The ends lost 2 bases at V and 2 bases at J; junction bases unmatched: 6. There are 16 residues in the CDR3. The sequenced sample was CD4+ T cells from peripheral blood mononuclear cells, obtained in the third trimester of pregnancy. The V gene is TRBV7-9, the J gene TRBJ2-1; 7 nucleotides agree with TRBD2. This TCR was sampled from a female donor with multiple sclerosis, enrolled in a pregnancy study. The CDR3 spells CASSLRIGLAYNEQFF. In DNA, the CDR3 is TGTGCCAGCAGCTTACGAATAGGACTAGCCTACAATGAGCAGTTCTTC.